What follows are 20 T cell receptor beta chains derived from one specimen sequenced in a study of T cell changes during pregnancy in multiple sclerosis. The repertoire was sequenced with immunoSEQ multiplex PCR; TCRdb's copy has only in-frame clones and lacks some. The table records 38,000 or so clones, around 90% of them present only once. Sequences were derived from CD4+ T cells from peripheral blood mononuclear cells, sampled in the third trimester of pregnancy. The receptors derive from a female donor with multiple sclerosis, enrolled in a pregnancy study.

J is TRBJ2-1 and V is TRBV7-3; 9 positions match TRBD1. Germline V gene lookup returns CDR1 SGHTA and CDR2 FQGTGA. Trimming took 5 bases from V and 8 from J; bases not matched to a gene: 7. The CDR3 is 14 residues long. CDR3 region: CASSPSRDRDEQFF. CDR3 coding DNA: TGTGCCAGCAGCCCGTCCCGGGACAGGGATGAGCAGTTCTTC.

This chain joins TRBV18 and TRBJ1-4; no clear D gene. V was clipped by 2 bases and J by 8 bases, with 12 bases between them. This CDR3 is built from 14 residues. CDR1 is KGHSH and CDR2 is LQKENI in the germline V gene. CDR3 in DNA: TGTGCCAGCTCACCAGATGCGGGAGGAGAAAAACTGTTTTTT. Translating it yields CASSPDAGGEKLFF.

This clone has only a few counts. This sequence joins TRBV5-6 and TRBJ2-1; a weak D match, TRBD2 (5 bases). Trimming took off 1 base at V and 10 bases at J, with 12 bases between the two ends. Per the germline V gene, CDR1 is SGHDT and CDR2 is YYEEEE. The CDR3 sequence is 13 residues long. The CDR3 loop reads CASSLQRKREQFF. In DNA form, the CDR3 reads TGTGCCAGCAGCTTGCAGCGGAAGAGGGAGCAGTTCTTC.

The V call is TRBV5-1, the J call TRBJ1-1; D is uncertain. The CDR3 totals 14 residues. Germline V gene sequence: CDR1 SGHRS, CDR2 YFSETQ. Deletions cut 1 base from V and 13 bases from J, with 20 bases between. In DNA, the CDR3 is TGCGCCAGCAGCTTGTCTTATCCGCCGATCGGTGGTTTCTTT. This codes for CASSLSYPPIGGFF.

The chain combines TRBV18 with TRBJ2-7, with D possibly being TRBD1 (6 bases). Germline V CDR1 and CDR2: KGHSH, LQKENI. Trimming stripped 0 bases from V and 2 bases from J, with 11 bases between. CDR3 size: 15 residues. In DNA form, the CDR3 reads TGTGCCAGCTCACCACCGGACAGAGATCCCTACGAGCAGTACTTC. Protein product: CASSPPDRDPYEQYF.

V gene TRBV9 combines with J gene TRBJ2-5, with a weak D call TRBD2 (6 bases). The CDR3 is made up of 15 amino acids. V lost 4 bases and J 4 bases, leaving 17 bases between the germline ends. Germline-derived CDR1 and CDR2 are SGDLS and YYNGEE. The CDR3 sequence is CASSKGPGVAETQYF. CDR3 in DNA: TGTGCCAGCAGCAAAGGGCCGGGAGTAGCAGAGACCCAGTACTTC. Full variable domain (outside the CDR3, taken from reference TRBV9 and TRBJ2-5): DSGVTQTPKHLITATGQRVTLRCSPRSGDLSVYWYQQSLDQGLQFLIQYYNGEERAKGNILERFSAQQFPDLHSELNLSSLELGDSALYFCASSKGPGVAETQYFGPGTRLLVL.

This clone was seen once. The J gene is TRBJ1-5, the V gene TRBV19; possibly TRBD1 for D (6 bases). Trimming removed 5 bases at V and 4 bases at J, with 15 bases between. Germline V gives CDR1 LNHDA, CDR2 SQIVND (reference sequence). The CDR3 length is 15 residues. The CDR3 coding sequence is TGTGCCAGTAGTGGACAAACAGGGTTAAATCAGCCCCAGCATTTT. It codes for CASSGQTGLNQPQHF.

The rearrangement links TRBV5-1 to TRBJ1-2; 7 nucleotides line up with TRBD1. V was pared by 4 bases and J by 5 bases, with 8 bases of the junction left unmatched. Germline CDR1 is SGHRS and CDR2 is YFSETQ. The CDR3 is 14 residues long. This CDR3 reads CASSSGQVGYGYTF. The DNA for the CDR3 is TGCGCCAGCAGCAGCGGACAGGTGGGGTATGGCTACACCTTC.

The table lists this clone with a count of one. This chain connects TRBV6-5 to TRBJ2-3, with 10 positions matching TRBD1. CDR3 length equals 15 residues. V was pared by 6 bases and J by 3 bases, with 6 bases of the junction left unmatched. Germline V gene sequence: CDR1 MNHEY, CDR2 SVGAGI. This CDR3 is CASRATGGKTDTQYF. The CDR3 bases are TGTGCCAGCAGGGCGACAGGGGGCAAAACAGATACGCAGTATTTT.

J is TRBJ2-7 and V is TRBV4-3; 8 bases match TRBD1. This CDR3 contains 16 residues. Per germline, CDR1 LGHNA and CDR2 YSLEER. V shed 3 bases, J shed 2 bases, and the junction held 9 bases outside the gene matches. The CDR3 reads CASSQDRDLPTYEQYF. CDR3 coding DNA: TGCGCCAGCAGCCAGGACAGGGACTTGCCTACCTACGAGCAGTACTTC.

For the CDR3, the DNA is TGTGCCAGCAGTCTAACTAGCGGGAGACTCTTGGATGAGCAGTTCTTC. Translation: CASSLTSGRLLDEQFF. The genes are TRBV28 and TRBJ2-1; 11 nucleotides agree with TRBD2. The junction had 11 bases not matched to a gene; V was cut back by 5 bases and J by 8 bases. The germline CDR1 and CDR2 sequences are MDHEN and SYDVKM. There are 16 residues in the CDR3.

The chain couples TRBV14 to TRBJ1-2; no reliable D call. The CDR3 has 15 residues. V was trimmed by 3 bases and J by 5 bases, leaving 16 bases between them. The germline V gene encodes CDR1 SGHDN and CDR2 FVKESK. Here the CDR3 reads CASSHGAGRVYGYTF. The CDR3 nucleotides read TGTGCCAGCAGCCACGGCGCCGGGAGGGTTTATGGCTACACCTTC.

CDR3 sequence (DNA): TGTGCCTGGGCATGGGGGGACAGGGGGATAACTGAAGCTTTCTTT. This sequence encodes CAWAWGDRGITEAFF. The chain is built from TRBV30 and TRBJ1-1; TRBD1 agrees at 11 bases. The V segment lost 5 bases and the J segment 5 bases; nucleotides outside the gene matches: 10. The germline gives CDR1 GTSNPN, CDR2 SVGIG (reference sequence). The CDR3 has 15 residues.

The chain employs TRBV11-2 and TRBJ2-3, with D tentatively TRBD1 (6 bases). CDR1 is SGHAT, CDR2 FQNNGV, per germline. The CDR3 is 16 residues long. Trimming cost V 4 bases and J 0 bases, with 14 bases left between them. The CDR3 is CASSSWGQLSTDTQYF. Here the CDR3 DNA reads TGTGCCAGCAGCTCATGGGGGCAGCTAAGCACAGATACGCAGTATTTT. Full variable domain (outside the CDR3, taken from reference TRBV11-2 and TRBJ2-3): EAGVAQSPRYKIIEKRQSVAFWCNPISGHATLYWYQQILGQGPKLLIQFQNNGVVDDSQLPKDRFSAERLKGVDSTLKIQPAKLEDSAVYLCASSSWGQLSTDTQYFGPGTRLTVL.

V and J are TRBV9 and TRBJ2-3, with unresolved D. The germline V and J ends were trimmed by 5 bases and 4 bases, with 8 bases remaining between them. Per germline, CDR1 SGDLS and CDR2 YYNGEE. The CDR3 sequence is 12 residues long. The CDR3, as DNA: TGTGCCAGCAGTCCCCCGGCAGATACGCAGTATTTT. It specifies CASSPPADTQYF.

The chain carries TRBV19 and TRBJ2-1; possibly TRBD2 for D (6 bases). V was trimmed by 7 bases and J by 9 bases, leaving 10 bases between them. Germline assignment: CDR1 LNHDA and CDR2 SQIVND (reference sequence). This CDR3 contains 11 residues. The CDR3 DNA sequence: TGTGCCAGTACCGCGGGAAGTGAGCAGTTCTTC. Translating it yields CASTAGSEQFF.

CDR3 in amino acids: CASSLTLASQETQYF. The CDR3 region has the DNA TGTGCCAGCAGCCTTACACTAGCGTCTCAAGAGACCCAGTACTTC. This chain links TRBV14 with TRBJ2-5; 7 nucleotides agree with TRBD2. The CDR3 covers 15 residues. The germline CDR1 and CDR2 sequences are SGHDN and FVKESK. V gave up 4 bases and J gave up 2 bases; unmatched junction bases: 7. The full variable domain, in which reference TRBV14 and TRBJ2-5 provide the parts outside the CDR3, is EAGVTQFPSHSVIEKGQTVTLRCDPISGHDNLYWYRRVMGKEIKFLLHFVKESKQDESGMPNNRFLAERTGGTYSTLKVQPAELEDSGVYFCASSLTLASQETQYFGPGTRLLVL.

This clone was observed a single time. V gene TRBV6-5 combines with J gene TRBJ2-3, with D perhaps matching TRBD1 (6 bases). This CDR3 is 14 amino acids long. CDR1 and CDR2 (germline): MNHEY, SVGAGI. Trimming took 6 bases from V and 5 from J, leaving 15 bases between them. The CDR3 loop reads CASRVTGSIDTQYF. The CDR3 nucleotides are TGTGCCAGCAGGGTTACAGGGTCAATAGATACGCAGTATTTT.

The genes are TRBV7-9 and TRBJ1-1, with D perhaps TRBD1 (5 bases). V lost 1 base and J lost 11, with 11 bases in between. In germline, CDR1 is SEHNR, CDR2 FQNEAQ (reference sequence). The length of the CDR3 is 12 residues. CDR3 loop: CASSLVPRDAFF. The CDR3 coding sequence is TGTGCCAGCAGCTTAGTTCCCAGGGATGCTTTCTTT.

This clone came up once. The CDR3 spells CASSSTGSSVETQYF. The DNA for the CDR3 is TGTGCCAGCAGCTCGACAGGGTCGTCTGTGGAGACCCAGTACTTC. V and J are TRBV7-9 and TRBJ2-5; 7 bases match TRBD1. Germline-derived CDR1 and CDR2 are SEHNR and FQNEAQ (reference sequence). This CDR3 has 15 amino acids. V lost 4 bases and J lost 5; bases outside the gene matches: 10.